A single TCR beta chain is shown here with its context. The source of the sample is a study of control samples from healthy donors and cancer patients. The CDR3 loop spans 14 amino acids. Germline CDR1 reads MNHEY; CDR2 reads SVGAGI. Trimming removed 8 bases from V and 0 bases from J, with 11 bases in between. TCRdb keeps only in-frame clones here, not all; method: immunoSEQ multiplex PCR. The sample gives about 120,000 clones, about 89% of which show up once; less than 40% is in the top ten. The sequenced material came from blood. This TCR came from a man aged 50 or older in good health. V gene TRBV6-5 combines with J gene TRBJ1-3, with D uncertain. CDR3 DNA sequence: TGTGCCAGCGCCCCGGCCCACTCTGGAAACACCATATATTTT. This translates into CASAPAHSGNTIYF.